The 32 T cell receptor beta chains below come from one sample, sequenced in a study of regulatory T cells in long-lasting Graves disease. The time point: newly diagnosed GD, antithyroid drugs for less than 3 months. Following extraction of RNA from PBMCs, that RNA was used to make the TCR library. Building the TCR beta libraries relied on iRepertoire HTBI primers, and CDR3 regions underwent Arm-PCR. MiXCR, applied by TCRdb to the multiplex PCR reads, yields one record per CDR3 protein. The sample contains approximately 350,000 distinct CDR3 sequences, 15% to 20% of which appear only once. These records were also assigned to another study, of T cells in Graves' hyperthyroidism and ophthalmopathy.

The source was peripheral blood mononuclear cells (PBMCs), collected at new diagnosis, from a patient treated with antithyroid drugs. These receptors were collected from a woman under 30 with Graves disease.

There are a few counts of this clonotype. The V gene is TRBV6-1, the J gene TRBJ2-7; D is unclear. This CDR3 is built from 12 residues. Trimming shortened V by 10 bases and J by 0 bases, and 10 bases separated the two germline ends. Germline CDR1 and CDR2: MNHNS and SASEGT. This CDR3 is CATRVSSYEQYF. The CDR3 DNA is TGTGCCACCAGAGTCAGCTCCTACGAGCAGTACTTC.

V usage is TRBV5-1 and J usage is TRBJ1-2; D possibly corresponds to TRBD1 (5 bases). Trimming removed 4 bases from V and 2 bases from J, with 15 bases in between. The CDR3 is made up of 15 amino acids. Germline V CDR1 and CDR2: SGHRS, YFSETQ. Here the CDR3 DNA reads TGCGCCAGCAGCCTCCACATATCAGGGAACTATGGCTACACCTTC. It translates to CASSLHISGNYGYTF.

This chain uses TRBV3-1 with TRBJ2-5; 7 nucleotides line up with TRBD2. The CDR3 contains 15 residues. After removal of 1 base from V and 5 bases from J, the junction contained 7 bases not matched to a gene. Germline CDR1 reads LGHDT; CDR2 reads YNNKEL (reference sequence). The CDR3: CASSQGLAVRETQYF. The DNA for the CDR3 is TGTGCCAGCAGCCAAGGACTAGCAGTCCGGGAGACCCAGTACTTC.

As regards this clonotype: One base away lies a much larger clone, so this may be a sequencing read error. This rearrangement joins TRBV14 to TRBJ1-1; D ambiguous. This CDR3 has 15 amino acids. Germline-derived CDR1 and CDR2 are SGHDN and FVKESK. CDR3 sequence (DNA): TGTGCCAGCAGCCAGGGGTTCACGATGAACACTGAAGCTTCCTTT. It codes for CASSQGFTMNTEASF.

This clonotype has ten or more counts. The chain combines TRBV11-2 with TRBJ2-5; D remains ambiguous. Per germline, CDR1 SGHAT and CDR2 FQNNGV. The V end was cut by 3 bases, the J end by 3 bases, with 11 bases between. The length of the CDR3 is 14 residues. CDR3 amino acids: CASSLFFTKETQYF. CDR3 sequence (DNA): TGTGCCAGCAGCTTGTTCTTCACCAAAGAGACCCAGTACTTC.

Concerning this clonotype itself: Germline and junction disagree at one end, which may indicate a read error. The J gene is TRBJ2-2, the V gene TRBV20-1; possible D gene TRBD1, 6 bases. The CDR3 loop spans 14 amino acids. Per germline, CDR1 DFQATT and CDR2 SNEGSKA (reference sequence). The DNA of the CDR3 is TGCAGTGCTAGGAACAGGGCGAACACCGGGGAGCTGTCTTTT. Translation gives CSARNRANTGELSF.

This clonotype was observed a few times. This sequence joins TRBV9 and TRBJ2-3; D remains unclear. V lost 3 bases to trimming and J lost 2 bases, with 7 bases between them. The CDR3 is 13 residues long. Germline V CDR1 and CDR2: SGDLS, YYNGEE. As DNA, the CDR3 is TGTGCCAGCAGCGCCAGGAACACAGATACGCAGTATTTT. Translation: CASSARNTDTQYF.

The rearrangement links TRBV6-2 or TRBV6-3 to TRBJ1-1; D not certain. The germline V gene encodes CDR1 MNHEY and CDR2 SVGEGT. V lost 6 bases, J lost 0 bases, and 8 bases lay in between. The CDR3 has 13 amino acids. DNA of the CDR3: TGTGCCAGCAGGACACCTATGAACACTGAAGCTTTCTTT. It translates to CASRTPMNTEAFF.

The CDR3 is CAWSGDKEREKLFF. The DNA of the CDR3 is TGTGCCTGGAGTGGGGACAAGGAGCGGGAAAAACTGTTTTTT. The chain has TRBV30 and TRBJ1-4; D is possibly TRBD1 (6 bases). Trimming stripped 1 base from V and 8 bases from J, with 14 bases between. Germline V CDR1 and CDR2: GTSNPN, SVGIG (reference sequence). This CDR3 comprises 14 residues.

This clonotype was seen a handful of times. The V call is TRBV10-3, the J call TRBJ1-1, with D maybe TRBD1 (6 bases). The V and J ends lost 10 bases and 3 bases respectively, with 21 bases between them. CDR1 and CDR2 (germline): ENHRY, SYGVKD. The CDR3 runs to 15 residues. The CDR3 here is CATLGVQGKHTEAFF. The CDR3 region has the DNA TGTGCCACTCTAGGAGTACAGGGTAAGCACACTGAAGCTTTCTTT.

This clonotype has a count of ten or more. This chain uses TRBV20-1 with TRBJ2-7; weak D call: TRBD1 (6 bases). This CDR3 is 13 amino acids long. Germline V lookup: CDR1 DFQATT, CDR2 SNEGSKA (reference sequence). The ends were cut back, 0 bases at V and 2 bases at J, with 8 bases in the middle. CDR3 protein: CSAREGHPYEQYF. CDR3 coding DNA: TGCAGTGCTAGAGAGGGACACCCCTACGAGCAGTACTTC.

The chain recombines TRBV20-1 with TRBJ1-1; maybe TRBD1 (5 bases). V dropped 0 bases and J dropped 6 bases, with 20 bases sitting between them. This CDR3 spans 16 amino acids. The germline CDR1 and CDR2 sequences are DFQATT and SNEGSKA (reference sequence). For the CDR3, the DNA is TGCAGTGCTAGAGAACGTTGGCAGGGTCGGTTGTCTGAAGCTTTCTTT. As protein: CSARERWQGRLSEAFF.

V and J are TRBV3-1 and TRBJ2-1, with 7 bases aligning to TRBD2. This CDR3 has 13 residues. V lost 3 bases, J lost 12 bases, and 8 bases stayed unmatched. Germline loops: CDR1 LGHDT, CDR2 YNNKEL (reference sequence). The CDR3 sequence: CASSQRGGRRQFF. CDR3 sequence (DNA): TGTGCCAGCAGCCAGAGGGGAGGGCGTAGGCAGTTCTTC.

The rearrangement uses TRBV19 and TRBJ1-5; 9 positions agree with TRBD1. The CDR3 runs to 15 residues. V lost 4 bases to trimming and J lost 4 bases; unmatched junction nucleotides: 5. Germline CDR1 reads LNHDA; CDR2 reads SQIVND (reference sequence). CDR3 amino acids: CASSTRDRANQPQHF. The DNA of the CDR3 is TGTGCCAGTAGTACCCGGGACAGGGCGAATCAGCCCCAGCATTTT.

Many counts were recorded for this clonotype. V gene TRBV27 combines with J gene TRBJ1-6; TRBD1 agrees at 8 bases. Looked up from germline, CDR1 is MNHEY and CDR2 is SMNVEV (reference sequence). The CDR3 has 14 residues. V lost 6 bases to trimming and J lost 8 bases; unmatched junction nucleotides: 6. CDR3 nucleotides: TGTGCCAGCAGAGGACAGGGTGAGGATTCACCCCTCCACTTT. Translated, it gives CASRGQGEDSPLHF.

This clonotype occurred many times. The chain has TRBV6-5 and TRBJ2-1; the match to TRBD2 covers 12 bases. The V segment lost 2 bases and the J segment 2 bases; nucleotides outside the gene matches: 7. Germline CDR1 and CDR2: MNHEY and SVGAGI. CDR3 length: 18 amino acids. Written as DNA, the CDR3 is TGTGCCAGCAGTTACCTGGCTAGCGGGGGGGCTCCCTACAATGAGCAGTTCTTC. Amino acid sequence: CASSYLASGGAPYNEQFF.

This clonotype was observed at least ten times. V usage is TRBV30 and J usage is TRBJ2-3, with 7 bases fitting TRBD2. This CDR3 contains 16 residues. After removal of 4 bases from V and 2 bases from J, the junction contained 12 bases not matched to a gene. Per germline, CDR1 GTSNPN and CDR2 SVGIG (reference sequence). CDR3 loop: CAWTRPGGTLTDTQYF. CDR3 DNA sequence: TGTGCCTGGACCCGCCCCGGGGGGACCCTCACAGATACGCAGTATTTT. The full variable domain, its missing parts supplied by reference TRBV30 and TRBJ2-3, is SQTIHQWPATLVQPVGSPLSLECTVEGTSNPNLYWYRQAAGRGLQLLFYSVGIGQISSEVPQNLSASRPQDRQFILSSKKLLLSDSGFYLCAWTRPGGTLTDTQYFGPGTRLTVL.

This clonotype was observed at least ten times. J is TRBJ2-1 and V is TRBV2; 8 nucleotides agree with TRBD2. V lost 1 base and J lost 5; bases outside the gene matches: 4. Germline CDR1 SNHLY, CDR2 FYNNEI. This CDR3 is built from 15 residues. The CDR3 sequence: CASSEGAGVHNEQFF. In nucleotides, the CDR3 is TGTGCCAGCAGTGAAGGAGCGGGAGTTCACAATGAGCAGTTCTTC. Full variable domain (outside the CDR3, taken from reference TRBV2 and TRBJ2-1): EPEVTQTPSHQVTQMGQEVILRCVPISNHLYFYWYRQILGQKVEFLVSFYNNEISEKSEIFDDQFSVERPDGSNFTLKIRSTKLEDSAMYFCASSEGAGVHNEQFFGPGTRLTVL.

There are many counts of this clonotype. Here the CDR3 reads CSARNGLSGYTF. The DNA of the CDR3 is TGCAGTGCTAGAAACGGCCTCAGTGGCTACACCTTC. The chain combines TRBV20-1 with TRBJ1-2; D is ambiguous. The V and J ends lost 2 bases and 7 bases respectively, with 11 bases between them. The CDR3 covers 12 residues. The germline V gene encodes CDR1 DFQATT and CDR2 SNEGSKA (reference sequence).

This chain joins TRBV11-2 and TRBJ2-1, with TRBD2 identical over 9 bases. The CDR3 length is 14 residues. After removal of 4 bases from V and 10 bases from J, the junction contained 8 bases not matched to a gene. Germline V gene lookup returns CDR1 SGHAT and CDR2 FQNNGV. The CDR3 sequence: CASSSRLAGSEQFF. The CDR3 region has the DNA TGTGCCAGCAGCTCGCGGCTAGCGGGATCAGAGCAGTTCTTC. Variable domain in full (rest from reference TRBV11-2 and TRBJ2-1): EAGVAQSPRYKIIEKRQSVAFWCNPISGHATLYWYQQILGQGPKLLIQFQNNGVVDDSQLPKDRFSAERLKGVDSTLKIQPAKLEDSAVYLCASSSRLAGSEQFFGPGTRLTVL.

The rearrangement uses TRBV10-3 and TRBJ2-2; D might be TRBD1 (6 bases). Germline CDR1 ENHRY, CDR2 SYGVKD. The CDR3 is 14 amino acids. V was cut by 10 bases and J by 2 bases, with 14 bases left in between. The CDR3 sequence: CATKVRGNTGELFF. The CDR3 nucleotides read TGTGCCACCAAGGTCAGGGGAAACACCGGGGAGCTGTTTTTT.

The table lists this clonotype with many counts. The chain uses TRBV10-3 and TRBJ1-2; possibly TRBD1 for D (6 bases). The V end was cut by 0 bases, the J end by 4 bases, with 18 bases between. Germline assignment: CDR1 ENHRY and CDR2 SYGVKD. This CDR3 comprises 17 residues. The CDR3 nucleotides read TGTGCCATCAGTGAGTCGCAAGGGACAAGAGTTCCCTATGGCTACACCTTC. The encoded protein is CAISESQGTRVPYGYTF.

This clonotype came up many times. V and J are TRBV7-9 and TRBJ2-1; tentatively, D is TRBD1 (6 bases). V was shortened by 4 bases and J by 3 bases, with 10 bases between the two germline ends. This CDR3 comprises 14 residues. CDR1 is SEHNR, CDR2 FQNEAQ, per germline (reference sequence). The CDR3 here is CASSSGQIYNEQFF. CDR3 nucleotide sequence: TGTGCCAGCAGCTCCGGACAGATCTACAATGAGCAGTTCTTC.

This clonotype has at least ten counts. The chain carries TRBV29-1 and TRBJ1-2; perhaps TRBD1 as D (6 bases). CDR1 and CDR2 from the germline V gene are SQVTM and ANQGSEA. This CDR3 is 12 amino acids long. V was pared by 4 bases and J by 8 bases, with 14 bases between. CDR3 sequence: CSVGSGAGGYTF. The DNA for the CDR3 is TGCAGCGTTGGTTCGGGGGCGGGAGGCTACACCTTC.

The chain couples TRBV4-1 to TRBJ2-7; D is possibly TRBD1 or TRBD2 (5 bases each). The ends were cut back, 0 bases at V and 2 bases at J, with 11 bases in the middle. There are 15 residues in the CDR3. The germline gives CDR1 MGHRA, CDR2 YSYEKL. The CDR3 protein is CASSQDRGGTYEQYF. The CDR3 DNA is TGCGCCAGCAGCCAAGATCGGGGCGGTACCTACGAGCAGTACTTC.

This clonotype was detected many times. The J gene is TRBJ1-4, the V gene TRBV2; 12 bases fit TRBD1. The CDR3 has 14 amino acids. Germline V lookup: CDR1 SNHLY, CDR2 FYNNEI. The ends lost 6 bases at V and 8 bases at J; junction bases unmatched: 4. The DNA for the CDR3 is TGTGCCAGCAGCAGGGACAGGGGGCACGAAAAACTGTTTTTT. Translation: CASSRDRGHEKLFF. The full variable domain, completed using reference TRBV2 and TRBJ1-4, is EPEVTQTPSHQVTQMGQEVILRCVPISNHLYFYWYRQILGQKVEFLVSFYNNEISEKSEIFDDQFSVERPDGSNFTLKIRSTKLEDSAMYFCASSRDRGHEKLFFGSGTQLSVL.

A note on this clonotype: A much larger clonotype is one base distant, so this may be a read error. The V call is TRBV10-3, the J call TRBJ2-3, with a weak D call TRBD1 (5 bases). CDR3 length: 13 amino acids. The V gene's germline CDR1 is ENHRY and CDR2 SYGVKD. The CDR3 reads CAIKDGSTGTQYF. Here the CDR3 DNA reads TGTGCCATCAAGGACGGTAGCACAGGTACGCAGTATTTT.

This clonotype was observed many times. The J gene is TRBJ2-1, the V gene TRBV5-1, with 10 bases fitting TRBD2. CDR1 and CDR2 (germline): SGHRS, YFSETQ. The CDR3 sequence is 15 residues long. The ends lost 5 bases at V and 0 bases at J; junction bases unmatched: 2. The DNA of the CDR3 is TGCGCCAGCAGAGAGCGGGAGGGCTCCTACAATGAGCAGTTCTTC. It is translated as CASREREGSYNEQFF.

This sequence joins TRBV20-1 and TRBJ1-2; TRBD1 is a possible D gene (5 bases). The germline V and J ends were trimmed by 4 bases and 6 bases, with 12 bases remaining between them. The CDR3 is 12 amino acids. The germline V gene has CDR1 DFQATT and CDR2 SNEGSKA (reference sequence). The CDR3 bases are TGCAGTGCTATTAGGCAGGGCAATGGCTACACCTTC. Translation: CSAIRQGNGYTF.

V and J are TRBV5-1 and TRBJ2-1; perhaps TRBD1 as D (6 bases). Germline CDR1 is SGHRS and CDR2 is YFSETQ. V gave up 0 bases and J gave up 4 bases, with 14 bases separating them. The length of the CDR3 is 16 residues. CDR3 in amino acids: CASSLAGTTGYNEQFF. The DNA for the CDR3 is TGCGCCAGCAGCTTGGCCGGGACGACAGGATACAATGAGCAGTTCTTC.

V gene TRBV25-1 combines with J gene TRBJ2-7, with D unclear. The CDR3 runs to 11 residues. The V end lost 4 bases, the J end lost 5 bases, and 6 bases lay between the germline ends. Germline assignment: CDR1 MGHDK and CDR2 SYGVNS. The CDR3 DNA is TGTGCCAGCAGTGTCACCCACGAGCAGTACTTC. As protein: CASSVTHEQYF.

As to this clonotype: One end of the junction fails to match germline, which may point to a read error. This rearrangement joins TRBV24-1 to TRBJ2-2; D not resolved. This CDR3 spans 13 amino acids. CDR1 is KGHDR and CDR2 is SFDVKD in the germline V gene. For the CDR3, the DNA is TGTACCACCAGTGATTTCGGTACCGGGGAGCTGTTTTTT. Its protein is CTTSDFGTGELFF.